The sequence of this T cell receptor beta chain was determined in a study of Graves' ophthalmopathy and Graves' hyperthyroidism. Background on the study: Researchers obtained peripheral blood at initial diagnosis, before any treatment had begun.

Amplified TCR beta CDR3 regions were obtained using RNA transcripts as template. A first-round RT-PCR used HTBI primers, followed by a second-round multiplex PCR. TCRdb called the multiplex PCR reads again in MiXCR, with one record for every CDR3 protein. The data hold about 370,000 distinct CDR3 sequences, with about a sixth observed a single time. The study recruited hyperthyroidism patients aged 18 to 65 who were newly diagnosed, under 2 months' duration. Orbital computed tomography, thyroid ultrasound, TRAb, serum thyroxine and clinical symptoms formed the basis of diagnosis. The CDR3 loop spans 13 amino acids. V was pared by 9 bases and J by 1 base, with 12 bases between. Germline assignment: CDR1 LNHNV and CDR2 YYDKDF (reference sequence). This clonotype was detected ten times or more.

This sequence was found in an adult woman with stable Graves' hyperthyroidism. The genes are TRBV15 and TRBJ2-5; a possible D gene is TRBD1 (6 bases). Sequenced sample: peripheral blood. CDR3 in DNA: TGTGCCACAAAACAGGGTAGCCAAGAGACCCAGTACTTC. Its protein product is CATKQGSQETQYF.